This T cell receptor (beta chain) is drawn from a study of blood T cells in healthy people across ages. About the study: About one barcoded TCR beta cDNA was captured per two T cells. General study points: Since the PBMCs were unsorted, naive and antigen-experienced cells could not be conclusively compared. The fall in TCR beta diversity per million T cells was roughly linear with age.

CDR1 SQVTM and CDR2 ANQGSEA come from the germline V gene. CDR3 length: 13 amino acids. Isolation recovered at least 7 million PBMCs from every sample. The second PCR ran roughly 7 to 12 cycles with a sample-barcoded 5' primer and J-beta primers. MiXCR, run by TCRdb on the 5' RACE reads, gives a single entry per CDR3 protein. Of roughly 900,000 distinct CDR3 sequences in the sample, 29% were seen once. This clonotype was seen a handful of times. Its specificity is unknown. The junction departs from germline at one end; a sequencing error may be responsible. V is TRBV29-1 and J is TRBJ2-4, with 11 bases matching TRBD1. The specimen was blood. This clonotype originated in a woman over 75 in good health. CDR3 residues: CGVEGTGGAEQYF. The CDR3, as DNA: TGCGGCGTTGAAGGGACAGGGGGAGCGGAGCAGTACTTC.